The 16 T cell receptor beta chains below were found in one sample sequenced in a study of blood T cell repertoires in COVID-19. Profiled with immunoSEQ multiplex PCR; TCRdb holds only in-frame clones, not every one. The sample lists 350,000 or so clones; about nine tenths were seen once. The specimen was peripheral blood. The receptors here all came from an older woman with COVID-19, enrolled during active disease.

This chain connects TRBV6-6 to TRBJ1-2; 10 bases are a match to TRBD1. Unmatched junction bases numbered 6, after V lost 4 bases and J lost 1 base. Germline values: CDR1 MNHNY, CDR2 SVGAGI (reference sequence). The CDR3 spans 16 residues. The DNA for the CDR3 is TGTGCCAGCAGTTCCCGGACAGGGGGAGGTAACTATGGCTACACCTTC. It codes for CASSSRTGGGNYGYTF.

The chain links TRBV20-1 to TRBJ1-2, with 7 bases matching TRBD1. Looked up from germline, CDR1 is DFQATT and CDR2 is SNEGSKA (reference sequence). The CDR3 runs 12 residues. The V gene end was trimmed by 3 bases and the J gene end by 7 bases; junction bases not matched to a gene: 5. Here the CDR3 reads CSASNRGAGYTF. The CDR3, as DNA: TGCAGTGCTAGTAACAGGGGTGCTGGCTACACCTTC.

V usage is TRBV19 and J usage is TRBJ2-3, with D perhaps matching TRBD2 (7 bases). Per the germline V gene, CDR1 is LNHDA and CDR2 is SQIVND (reference sequence). The length of the CDR3 is 15 residues. Trimming left V 3 bases short and J 2 bases short, with 12 bases between. CDR3 in amino acids: CASSIPGGLTDTQYF. DNA for the CDR3: TGTGCCAGTAGTATTCCGGGGGGCCTCACAGATACGCAGTATTTT.

This clone was detected only a few times. The chain combines TRBV7-3 with TRBJ2-7, with 10 bases that match TRBD1. CDR3 length: 15 residues. The V and J ends lost 2 bases and 1 base, in that order; junction bases with no gene match: 2. Germline V gene data show CDR1 as SGHTA and CDR2 as FQGTGA. This CDR3 reads CASSLAGQGSYEQYF. The DNA for the CDR3 is TGTGCCAGCAGCTTAGCGGGACAGGGGTCCTACGAGCAGTACTTC.

This sequence joins TRBV5-1 and TRBJ1-3, with TRBD1 as a possible D gene (6 bases). The germline V gene encodes CDR1 SGHRS and CDR2 YFSETQ. V was trimmed by 5 bases and J by 0 bases, leaving 12 bases between them. The CDR3 is 15 residues long. CDR3 in DNA: TGCGCCAGCAGTAGGGGACACAACTCTGGAAACACCATATATTTT. As protein: CASSRGHNSGNTIYF.

The CDR3 region has the DNA TGTGCCAGCATCCTGACAGGGGGGTCCTACGAGCAGTACTTC. Translating gives CASILTGGSYEQYF. The genes are TRBV2 and TRBJ2-7; 9 bases line up with TRBD1. The trim removed 7 bases at V and 1 base at J, leaving 5 bases unmatched. Germline V gives CDR1 SNHLY, CDR2 FYNNEI. The CDR3 sequence is 14 residues long. The full variable domain, in which reference TRBV2 and TRBJ2-7 provide the parts outside the CDR3, is EPEVTQTPSHQVTQMGQEVILRCVPISNHLYFYWYRQILGQKVEFLVSFYNNEISEKSEIFDDQFSVERPDGSNFTLKIRSTKLEDSAMYFCASILTGGSYEQYFGPGTRLTVT.

The CDR3 DNA follows: TGTGCCATCAGTGAGGTGGGCATAACGAACACTGAAGCTTTCTTT. Translated: CAISEVGITNTEAFF. The chain carries TRBV10-3 and TRBJ1-1, with unresolved D. Germline V CDR1 and CDR2: ENHRY, SYGVKD. Deletions cut 2 bases from V and 1 base from J, with 11 bases between. The CDR3 is 15 residues long.

The rearrangement links TRBV28 to TRBJ1-2; 8 positions match TRBD1. Unmatched junction bases numbered 6, after V lost 4 bases and J lost 5 bases. The CDR3 is 14 amino acids. Germline lookup yields CDR1 MDHEN and CDR2 SYDVKM. The CDR3 bases are TGTGCCAGCAGTTCAATGACAGGGGTGTATGGCTACACCTTC. This encodes CASSSMTGVYGYTF.

The rearrangement uses TRBV18 and TRBJ2-7; 8 bases align to TRBD2. The V and J ends lost 5 bases and 1 base, in that order; junction bases with no gene match: 4. This CDR3 has 14 residues. Germline lookup yields CDR1 KGHSH and CDR2 LQKENI. The CDR3 is CASSATGGSYEQYF. DNA for the CDR3: TGTGCCAGCTCAGCGACGGGGGGGTCCTACGAGCAGTACTTC.

This chain connects TRBV27 to TRBJ2-1; 11 bases agree with TRBD2. This CDR3 is built from 17 residues. Per the germline V gene, CDR1 is MNHEY and CDR2 is SMNVEV (reference sequence). The J segment lost 9 bases and the V segment lost 6 bases, leaving 16 bases of the junction unmatched. CDR3 residues: CASSPLGVAGGPIEQFF. CDR3 nucleotides: TGTGCCAGCAGCCCCCTGGGGGTAGCGGGGGGGCCGATTGAGCAGTTCTTC.

The chain has TRBV7-2 and TRBJ1-1; no clear D. The germline V gene encodes CDR1 SGHTA and CDR2 FQGNSA. The germline V and J ends were trimmed by 2 bases and 1 base, with 8 bases remaining between them. This CDR3 contains 14 residues. This CDR3 reads CASSLTGTNTEAFF. The DNA for the CDR3 is TGTGCCAGCAGCTTAACGGGAACGAACACTGAAGCTTTCTTT.

To note about this clone: In the same sample, other DNA sequences code for this CDR3. The chain links TRBV11-2 to TRBJ1-1; TRBD1 is a possible D gene (6 bases). Trimming left V 5 bases short and J 3 bases short, with 10 bases between. CDR3 length: 13 amino acids. Germline values: CDR1 SGHAT, CDR2 FQNNGV. The CDR3 DNA follows: TGTGCCAGCAGCCCCAGGGGATACACTGAAGCTTTCTTT. Translated: CASSPRGYTEAFF.

The rearrangement uses TRBV7-3 and TRBJ1-6; TRBD1 is a possible D gene (5 bases). The CDR3 sequence is 15 residues long. Per the germline V gene, CDR1 is SGHTA and CDR2 is FQGTGA. V lost 5 bases and J lost 8, with 16 bases in between. The CDR3: CASSIGPGRDSPLHF. The DNA of the CDR3 is TGTGCCAGCAGCATCGGCCCAGGGAGGGATTCACCCCTCCACTTT. Based on the CDR3 plus reference TRBV7-3 and TRBJ1-6, the full variable domain is GAGVSQTPSNKVTEKGKYVELRCDPISGHTALYWYRQSLGQGPEFLIYFQGTGAADDSGLPNDRFFAVRPEGSVSTLKIQRTERGDSAVYLCASSIGPGRDSPLHFGNGTRLTVT.

The chain uses TRBV19 and TRBJ1-6, with D hard to call. CDR3 length equals 17 residues. V was shortened by 3 bases and J by 3 bases, with 15 bases between the two germline ends. Germline CDR1 reads LNHDA; CDR2 reads SQIVND (reference sequence). The CDR3 region has the DNA TGTGCCAGTAGTATCCCCTGGACGGGGAGCTATAATTCACCCCTCCACTTT. Protein sequence: CASSIPWTGSYNSPLHF.

The CDR3 region has the DNA TGTGCCAGCAGCGGGGGGACAGGGGGCGCGGGAGAAAAACTGTTTTTT. The encoded protein is CASSGGTGGAGEKLFF. This chain connects TRBV9 to TRBJ1-4; 12 bases line up with TRBD1. The CDR3 has 16 amino acids. The V gene's germline CDR1 is SGDLS and CDR2 YYNGEE. The V segment lost 3 bases and the J segment 8 bases; nucleotides outside the gene matches: 8.

This chain links TRBV6-2 or TRBV6-3 with TRBJ2-7; possibly TRBD1 for D (6 bases). Trimming took 5 bases from V and 4 from J, leaving 9 bases between them. Germline loops: CDR1 MNHEY, CDR2 SVGEGT. This CDR3 is built from 12 residues. The CDR3 bases are TGTGCCAGCAGTAACAGGGAATACGAGCAGTACTTC. Residues: CASSNREYEQYF.